This paragraph reports one T cell receptor (beta chain). Original methodology: By means of reference gene primer amplification, nucleated cell counts were estimated. Clones were read by immunoSEQ multiplex PCR, and TCRdb kept only the in-frame ones, dropping some. V, J and clone size are taken as reported in that table, and D and trimming were inferred from the DNA itself. In the table there are about 54,000 clones, around nine tenths of which are singletons. This sample is part of a study of blood T cell repertoires in COVID-19. Overall study context: COVID-19 samples collected from the United States, Italy and Spain covered acute and convalescent phases. T cells, B-cell-depleted T cells, or PBMCs provided the cDNA or gDNA that served as material.

This sequence was found in a woman aged 40 to 50 with active COVID-19. Sequencing used peripheral blood.

This CDR3 reads CASSYPIAGPAQYF. CDR3 nucleotides: TGTGCCAGCAGTTATCCAATAGCGGGGCCCGCGCAGTATTTT. The chain combines TRBV6-2 or TRBV6-3 with TRBJ2-3; 8 bases fit TRBD2. The V gene's germline CDR1 is MNHEY and CDR2 SVGEGT. CDR3 length: 14 residues. Trimming removed 3 bases from V and 10 bases from J; junction bases left unmatched: 9.